These T cell receptor beta chains were read from a single sample in a study of breast tumors, draining lymph nodes, adjacent tissues. TCRdb itself ran the multiplex PCR reads through MiXCR, one entry per CDR3 protein. Among 290,000 or so distinct CDR3 sequences listed, over 30% were seen once. Sequencing was done on a sample of axillary lymph node tissue. These receptors all come from a female donor with breast cancer. Some clones in this sample may be carry-over from other donors' samples. Each CDR3 is given with its conserved first and last residue. Fields, in order: D gene, V gene, J gene, clone size, CDR3 DNA, CDR3 protein. A D gene is named only where the DNA matches it firmly. Clone size is not always given. Where it is, it says once, few, many or a class for expanded clones.

D: NA; V: TRBV3-1; J: TRBJ2-5; size: many; DNA: TGTGCCAGCAGCCAAGATGTGGTACAAGAGACCCAGTACTTC; CDR3: CASSQDVVQETQYF
D: TRBD1; V: TRBV12-3/TRBV12-4; J: TRBJ1-5; size: many; DNA: TGTGCCAGCACCCACAGGGGGCCCCAGCATTTT; CDR3: CASTHRGPQHF
D: TRBD2; V: TRBV20-1; J: TRBJ2-1; size: many; DNA: TGCAGTGCAGATACCCTAGCGGGGTTCTCCTACAATGAGCAGTTCTTC; CDR3: CSADTLAGFSYNEQFF
D: NA; V: TRBV3-1; J: TRBJ2-5; size: few; DNA: TGTGCCAGCAGCCTTTCGGAGAAAGAGACCCAGTACTTC; CDR3: CASSLSEKETQYF
D: TRBD2; V: TRBV10-3; J: TRBJ2-5; size: NA; DNA: TGTGCCATCGGGGGTCCCGGGACTAGCGGTAACCAAGAGACCCAGTACTTC; CDR3: CAIGGPGTSGNQETQYF
D: TRBD2; V: TRBV10-3; J: TRBJ2-2; size: NA; DNA: TGTGCCAGCAGCGCCGGGTTAGCGGGCACCGGGGAGCTGTTTTTT; CDR3: CASSAGLAGTGELFF
D: NA; V: TRBV2; J: TRBJ2-3; size: many; DNA: TGTGCCAGCAGTGGAGGGAGCACAGATACGCAGTATTTT; CDR3: CASSGGSTDTQYF
D: NA; V: TRBV6-6; J: TRBJ1-1; size: few; DNA: TGTGCCAGCAGTTACTCGCCACAACGTCTCACTGAAGCTTTCTTT; CDR3: CASSYSPQRLTEAFF
D: TRBD1; V: TRBV19; J: TRBJ2-2; size: NA; DNA: TGTGCCAGTAGTACCGGACAGGGCCTAGCGAACACCGGGGAGCTGTTTTTT; CDR3: CASSTGQGLANTGELFF
D: NA; V: TRBV9; J: TRBJ2-5; size: many; DNA: TGTGCCAGCAGCGTAGGTCCGGGAGTGCAAGAGACCCAGTACTTC; CDR3: CASSVGPGVQETQYF
D: TRBD2; V: TRBV15; J: TRBJ2-1; size: once; DNA: TGTGCCACCAGCAGACCTTGGGCCCCGGGACTAGCGGGTTTTCTGTCCTACAATGAGCAGTTCTTC; CDR3: CATSRPWAPGLAGFLSYNEQFF
D: NA; V: TRBV5-8; J: TRBJ2-7; size: many; DNA: TGTGCCAGCAGCTACGGAAGCTCCTACGAGCAGTACTTC; CDR3: CASSYGSSYEQYF
D: TRBD2; V: TRBV7-3; J: TRBJ2-3; size: many; DNA: TGTGCCAGCAGCTTAACGGGGGGAGGGTGGGCAGATACGCAGTATTTT; CDR3: CASSLTGGGWADTQYF
D: TRBD2; V: TRBV20-1; J: TRBJ2-3; size: many; DNA: TGCAGTGCTGGAAGAGCGGGATTGACAGATACGCAGTATTTT; CDR3: CSAGRAGLTDTQYF
D: TRBD1; V: TRBV10-2; J: TRBJ1-1; size: many; DNA: TGCGCCAGCACCGGAGGGACAGGGGCGATTACTGAAGCTTTCTTT; CDR3: CASTGGTGAITEAFF
D: NA; V: TRBV9; J: TRBJ2-1; size: many; DNA: TGTGCCAGCAGCGTAGACCGCTCCTACAATGAGCAGTTCTTC; CDR3: CASSVDRSYNEQFF
D: TRBD2; V: TRBV7-6; J: TRBJ2-7; size: NA; DNA: TGTGCCAGCAGCGCCGGGACTAGCGGGAGATACGAGCAGTACTTC; CDR3: CASSAGTSGRYEQYF
D: NA; V: TRBV3-1; J: TRBJ2-1; size: few; DNA: TGTGCCAGCAGCCAAGTTCAGGGGCTAACTGTGCATGAGCAGTTCTTC; CDR3: CASSQVQGLTVHEQFF
D: TRBD2; V: TRBV7-2; J: TRBJ2-1; size: many; DNA: TGTGCCAGCAGCTTAGCACCTAGCGGGTATAGCTCCTACAATGAGCAGTTCTTC; CDR3: CASSLAPSGYSSYNEQFF
D: TRBD1; V: TRBV12-3/TRBV12-4; J: TRBJ1-6; size: NA; DNA: TGTGCCAGCAGTTTCGGACAGGGAAGATCACCCCTCCACTTT; CDR3: CASSFGQGRSPLHF
D: NA; V: TRBV4-1; J: TRBJ1-2; size: many; DNA: TGCGCCAGCAGCCAAGCCTCTTATAACGACTTCGGGGGCACCTTC; CDR3: CASSQASYNDFGGTF
D: NA; V: TRBV20-1; J: TRBJ1-2; size: many; DNA: TGCAGTGCTAGAGATATGAGGTTTTATGGCTACACCTTC; CDR3: CSARDMRFYGYTF
D: NA; V: TRBV4-3; J: TRBJ2-1; size: many; DNA: TGCGCCAGCAGCCAAGACTGGGTCGAAGCATTCTACAATGAGCAGTTCTTC; CDR3: CASSQDWVEAFYNEQFF
D: TRBD2; V: TRBV4-3; J: TRBJ2-3; size: NA; DNA: TGCGCCAGCGGCCAAGACCTAGCGGGAGTCACAGATACGCAGTACTTT; CDR3: CASGQDLAGVTDTQYF
D: NA; V: TRBV29-1; J: TRBJ1-1; size: NA; DNA: TGCAGCGCCCACAGGGATGAGACTGAAGCTTTCTTT; CDR3: CSAHRDETEAFF
D: TRBD2; V: TRBV24-1; J: TRBJ2-1; size: many; DNA: TGTGCCACCAGTGACTCACCGGGACTAGCGGTTCGTGAGCAGTTCTTC; CDR3: CATSDSPGLAVREQFF
D: TRBD1; V: TRBV5-6; J: TRBJ2-7; size: many; DNA: TGTGCCAGCAGCGGACCCGGGACAGGGGACGACGAGCAGTACTTC; CDR3: CASSGPGTGDDEQYF
D: TRBD2; V: TRBV30; J: TRBJ2-5; size: many; DNA: TGTGCCTGGAGTGTATCGGCTAGCGGCCAAGAGACCCAGTACTTC; CDR3: CAWSVSASGQETQYF
D: NA; V: TRBV7-9; J: TRBJ2-6; size: many; DNA: TGTGCCAGCAGCCTTGGACGGGGTTTAGGTGGGGCCAACGTCCTGACTTTC; CDR3: CASSLGRGLGGANVLTF
D: NA; V: TRBV6-5; J: TRBJ2-3; size: many; DNA: TGTGCCAGCAGTTACAGTAGGCCTAGCACAGATACGCAGTATTTT; CDR3: CASSYSRPSTDTQYF
D: NA; V: TRBV4-1; J: TRBJ1-4; size: many; DNA: TGCGCCAGCAGCTACAGGGACGGTAATGAAAAACTGTTTTTT; CDR3: CASSYRDGNEKLFF
D: NA; V: TRBV15; J: TRBJ1-4; size: NA; DNA: TGTGCCACCAGCAGAGATATGGAGGGACGGGGCGGAAAACTGTTTTTT; CDR3: CATSRDMEGRGGKLFF
D: TRBD2; V: TRBV5-4; J: TRBJ2-1; size: few; DNA: TGTGCCAGCAGGGGAGCGGGAGGGCCGGTCAATGAGCAGTTCTTC; CDR3: CASRGAGGPVNEQFF
D: TRBD1; V: TRBV6-6; J: TRBJ2-7; size: many; DNA: TGTGCCAGCAGGCATCCAACCGGGACAGGTGCCTACGAGCAGTACTTC; CDR3: CASRHPTGTGAYEQYF
D: TRBD1; V: TRBV19; J: TRBJ1-4; size: many; DNA: TGTGCCAGTAGTGCACAGGGGGCCGAAAAACTGTTTTTT; CDR3: CASSAQGAEKLFF
D: TRBD2; V: TRBV6-4; J: TRBJ2-6; size: few; DNA: TGTGCCAGCAGTCGGGGGGTTGCTGGGGCCAACGTCCTGACTTTC; CDR3: CASSRGVAGANVLTF
D: TRBD1; V: TRBV20-1; J: TRBJ2-7; size: few; DNA: TGCAGTGCTAGAGTAGGGACAGGGAATTCCGAGCAGTACTTC; CDR3: CSARVGTGNSEQYF
D: NA; V: TRBV3-1; J: TRBJ1-6; size: many; DNA: TGTGCCAGCAGCCAGGGGCCGGGGAATTCACCCCTCCACTTT; CDR3: CASSQGPGNSPLHF
D: NA; V: TRBV4-3; J: TRBJ2-7; size: many; DNA: TGCGCCAGCAGCCAAGTCAACGCCCGAGGCGAGCAGTACTTC; CDR3: CASSQVNARGEQYF
D: TRBD1; V: TRBV6-1; J: TRBJ1-2; size: many; DNA: TGTGCCAGCAGACTTGACAGGGGGCTTGGCTACACCTTC; CDR3: CASRLDRGLGYTF
D: NA; V: TRBV5-4; J: TRBJ2-3; size: NA; DNA: TGTGCCAGCAGCTTGAAGAAGGCAGGCACAGATACGCAGTATTTT; CDR3: CASSLKKAGTDTQYF
D: TRBD1; V: TRBV7-3; J: TRBJ2-7; size: NA; DNA: TGCGCCAGCAGCCGTGGACAGGGCAACGAGCAGTACTTC; CDR3: CASSRGQGNEQYF
D: NA; V: TRBV5-1; J: TRBJ1-1; size: NA; DNA: TGCGCCAGCAGCTTGGCTGGGGACACTGAAGCTTTCTTT; CDR3: CASSLAGDTEAFF
D: TRBD2; V: TRBV12-3/TRBV12-4; J: TRBJ2-3; size: many; DNA: TGTGCCAGCAGTGACACCGGGACTAGCTGGGCAGATACGCAGTATTTT; CDR3: CASSDTGTSWADTQYF
D: NA; V: TRBV30; J: TRBJ1-6; size: many; DNA: TGTGCCTGGACCAGCAGGAGCTCCTATAATTCACCCCTCCACTTT; CDR3: CAWTSRSSYNSPLHF
D: NA; V: TRBV28; J: TRBJ2-1; size: NA; DNA: TGTGCCAGCAGGGGACCTGGGGGGCGGCAGTTCTTC; CDR3: CASRGPGGRQFF
D: TRBD2; V: TRBV7-2; J: TRBJ2-7; size: many; DNA: TGTGCCAGCAGCTTAGAGGTAGCGGGGACCTACGAGCAGTACTTC; CDR3: CASSLEVAGTYEQYF
D: NA; V: TRBV5-1; J: TRBJ2-1; size: once; DNA: TGCGCCAGCAGCTTGGCCGGTCTAGCGAATTACAATGAGCAGTTCTTC; CDR3: CASSLAGLANYNEQFF
D: TRBD1; V: TRBV7-9; J: TRBJ2-3; size: NA; DNA: TGTGCCAGCAGCATGCCACCCGGGACAGGCACAGATACGCAGTATTTT; CDR3: CASSMPPGTGTDTQYF